The clone carrying this T cell receptor beta chain was found a few times. The data stem from a study of identical twins. Unmatched junction bases numbered 7, after V lost 6 bases and J lost 4 bases. This CDR3 contains 15 residues. TCRdb re-analysed the 5' RACE reads in MiXCR, keeping a single row per CDR3 protein. This table holds a few hundred thousand distinct CDR3 sequences, less than 20% found once. This TCR came from a man aged 50 to 60 in good health. The sequenced sample was naive T cells sorted from blood. This chain links TRBV12-3 or TRBV12-4 with TRBJ2-3; 10 nucleotides match TRBD2. CDR3: CASSPSGSLPDTQYF. In DNA form, the CDR3 reads TGTGCCAGCAGCCCTAGCGGGAGTCTCCCAGATACGCAGTATTTT.